This entry lists 18 T cell receptor beta chains sequenced from one sample in a study of CD8 T cells in Susac syndrome. RNA amounts of about 0.5 to 1 ug underwent reverse transcription with random hexamers. In TCRdb, the immunoSEQ multiplex PCR reads were re-called with MiXCR into one record per CDR3 protein. In the table there are some 110,000 distinct CDR3 sequences, just over 90% of which are singletons. Specimen: CD8+ T cells from PBMCs. The origin of the receptors is a human donor with multiple sclerosis.

The chain links TRBV7-9 to TRBJ2-3; 9 bases fit TRBD1. Germline V gene data show CDR1 as SEHNR and CDR2 as FQNEAQ (reference sequence). Trimming cost V 5 bases and J 3 bases; bases outside gene matches: 3. This CDR3 is 14 amino acids long. The DNA for the CDR3 is TGTGCCAGCAGCACAGGGGGCTGGACAGATACGCAGTATTTT. Its protein product is CASSTGGWTDTQYF.

This clonotype was recorded a few times. The chain has TRBV5-8 and TRBJ1-5; 8 bases fit TRBD1. The CDR3 contains 14 residues. J gave up 2 bases and V 5 bases, and 3 bases lay outside the gene matches. CDR1 and CDR2 from the germline V gene are SGHTS and YDEGEE. CDR3 sequence: CASSKQGGNQPQHF. CDR3 bases: TGTGCCAGCAGTAAACAGGGGGGCAATCAGCCCCAGCATTTT. The full variable domain, with the rest looked up from reference TRBV5-8 and TRBJ1-5, is EAGVTQSPTHLIKTRGQQATLRCSPISGHTSVYWYQQALGLGLQFLLWYDEGEERNRGNFPPRFSGRQFPNYSSELNVNALELEDSALYLCASSKQGGNQPQHFGDGTRLSIL.

In nucleotides, the CDR3 is TGCGCCAGCAGCCAAGGGGTTGAAGGGCGCGGAAACACCATATATTTT. It codes for CASSQGVEGRGNTIYF. This chain joins TRBV4-1 and TRBJ1-3; the D is unclear. Between the trimmed V and J ends, which lost 1 base and 4 bases, there was a span of 14 bases. The CDR3 is 16 residues long. Germline V gene data show CDR1 as MGHRA and CDR2 as YSYEKL.

The V gene is TRBV13, the J gene TRBJ2-2, with D perhaps TRBD2 (5 bases). V dropped 1 base and J dropped 14 bases, with 20 bases sitting between them. Germline values: CDR1 PRHDT, CDR2 FYEKMQ (reference sequence). The CDR3 extends over 15 amino acids. The CDR3 coding sequence is TGTGCCAGCAGCTTAGAAGGTGGGGATCCCGGGGTTCTGTTTTTT. It translates to CASSLEGGDPGVLFF.

This chain joins TRBV7-9 and TRBJ2-1; 8 bases match TRBD2. This CDR3 has 16 amino acids. Per germline, CDR1 SEHNR and CDR2 FQNEAQ (reference sequence). V gave up 6 bases and J gave up 1 base; unmatched junction bases: 8. CDR3 nucleotides: TGTGCCAGCAGTTCCCTCGGGGGGGCGTCCTACAATGAGCAGTTCTTC. Protein sequence: CASSSLGGASYNEQFF.

The chain uses TRBV29-1 and TRBJ1-1; no clear D gene. The CDR3 sequence is 12 residues long. Germline loops: CDR1 SQVTM, CDR2 ANQGSEA. Trimming took 0 bases from V and 4 from J, leaving 6 bases between them. The CDR3 is CSVEDEVTEAFF. CDR3 bases: TGCAGCGTTGAAGATGAGGTCACTGAAGCTTTCTTT.

DNA of the CDR3: TGTGCCAGCAGCCAGGGTTACCCCAGCAATCAGCCCCAGCATTTT. Protein: CASSQGYPSNQPQHF. V is TRBV12-3 or TRBV12-4 and J is TRBJ1-5; a possible D gene is TRBD1 (5 bases). CDR3 length: 15 amino acids. Trimming took off 6 bases at V and 1 base at J, with 13 bases between the two ends.

The chain recombines TRBV28 with TRBJ2-7; D is undetermined. This CDR3 spans 13 amino acids. Looked up from germline, CDR1 is MDHEN and CDR2 is SYDVKM. V shed 2 bases and J shed 1 base, with 6 bases lying between them. The CDR3 protein is CASSLKNSYEQYF. In DNA, the CDR3 is TGTGCCAGCAGTTTAAAAAATTCCTACGAGCAGTACTTC.

The table lists this clonotype with a count of one. The rearrangement uses TRBV2 and TRBJ2-7, with D possibly called TRBD1 or TRBD2 (6 bases each). Germline V lookup: CDR1 SNHLY, CDR2 FYNNEI. This CDR3 spans 14 amino acids. V dropped 3 bases and J dropped 4 bases, with 13 bases sitting between them. CDR3 sequence (DNA): TGTGCCAGCAGTGAGAACAGGGAGGCGTACGAGCAGTACGTC. Protein product: CASSENREAYEQYV.

This clonotype came up a few times. Compared with germline, one end of the junction differs, possibly owing to a read error. This chain uses TRBV5-1 with TRBJ1-2, with D unresolved. There are 11 residues in the CDR3. CDR1 is SGHRS and CDR2 is YFSETQ in the germline V gene. This CDR3 reads CASSSGDGYTF. The CDR3 DNA is TGTGCCAGCAGTTCTGGGGATGGCTACACCTTC.

V usage is TRBV12-5 and J usage is TRBJ1-1, with D uncertain. The CDR3 loop spans 12 amino acids. Germline lookup yields CDR1 LGHNT and CDR2 FRNRAP. The V gene lost 0 bases and the J gene lost 4 bases, with 3 bases spanning the gap. Here the CDR3 DNA reads TGTGCTAGTGGTTTGGTGGCCACTGAAGCTTTCTTT. It yields the protein CASGLVATEAFF.

The chain links TRBV29-1 to TRBJ2-7; the D is unclear. The germline V gene has CDR1 SQVTM and CDR2 ANQGSEA. The V end was cut by 6 bases, the J end by 0 bases, with 18 bases between. This CDR3 comprises 15 residues. CDR3 sequence (DNA): TGCAGCGTGAAAGGTGGTGAGGCAAACTCCTACGAGCAGTACTTC. Encoded protein: CSVKGGEANSYEQYF.

The gene calls are TRBV4-1 and TRBJ2-1; D perhaps matches TRBD1 (6 bases). Trimming shortened V by 2 bases and J by 1 base, and 9 bases separated the two germline ends. The germline gives CDR1 MGHRA, CDR2 YSYEKL. This CDR3 contains 15 residues. The CDR3 DNA reads TGCGCCAGCAGCCAACCGAGGGGGTCCTACAATGAGCAGTTCTTC. This encodes CASSQPRGSYNEQFF.

V and J are TRBV27 and TRBJ1-5, with D possibly TRBD1 on 6 matching bases. The CDR3 has 15 amino acids. V gave up 2 bases and J gave up 1 base, with 9 bases separating them. Germline loops: CDR1 MNHEY, CDR2 SMNVEV (reference sequence). CDR3 DNA sequence: TGTGCCAGCAGTTTACGGGGGCACAGCAATCAGCCCCAGCATTTT. This translates into CASSLRGHSNQPQHF.

The V gene is TRBV4-1, the J gene TRBJ2-2, with D perhaps given as TRBD1 or TRBD2 (5 bases each). Germline V lookup: CDR1 MGHRA, CDR2 YSYEKL. Trimming cost V 1 base and J 4 bases, with 16 bases left between them. CDR3 length equals 17 residues. The CDR3 reads CASSQGRGVSSTGELFF. CDR3 coding DNA: TGCGCCAGCAGCCAAGGGAGAGGGGTTTCGAGCACCGGGGAGCTGTTTTTT.

The J gene is TRBJ1-2, the V gene TRBV13; D perhaps matches TRBD1 (6 bases). Germline V lookup: CDR1 PRHDT, CDR2 FYEKMQ (reference sequence). The CDR3 contains 17 residues. V lost 0 bases, J lost 0 bases, and 14 bases lay in between. The CDR3 coding sequence is TGTGCCAGCAGCTTAGGGGGGACGTGGACAGCTAACTATGGCTACACCTTC. Its protein is CASSLGGTWTANYGYTF.

The rearrangement joins TRBV27 to TRBJ2-1; D is perhaps TRBD1 (5 bases). This CDR3 is 12 amino acids long. V shed 5 bases and J shed 8 bases, with 10 bases lying between them. The germline V gene has CDR1 MNHEY and CDR2 SMNVEV (reference sequence). The CDR3 DNA reads TGTGCCAGCAGTACAGGCACGGATGAGCAGTTCTTC. The encoded protein is CASSTGTDEQFF.

The chain links TRBV9 to TRBJ2-7, with a weak D call TRBD1 (5 bases). The CDR3 is 12 amino acids. CDR1 and CDR2 from the germline V gene are SGDLS and YYNGEE. V was shortened by 0 bases and J by 6 bases, with 7 bases between the two germline ends. The CDR3 DNA reads as TGTGCCAGCAGCGTAGGGGGCGGCGAGCAGTACTTC. Its protein is CASSVGGGEQYF.